A single sample is the source of the 32 T cell receptor beta chains below, sequenced in a study of T cells in Graves' hyperthyroidism and ophthalmopathy (dated by TCRdb to between 2018 and 2020). The protocol used for the library was multiplex PCR. The sample was run on an Illumina HiSeq 2000. The TCR beta CDR3 regions were amplified from RNA transcripts. The TCR CDR3 was subjected to a first round of RT-PCR using the HTBI primer set and the Qiagen OneStep RT-PCR kit. The public reads were reanalyzed by TCRdb: fastp trimming at Q25, MiXCR alignment, in-frame beta chains only. Rows are combined by CDR3 protein, so each entry shows the most common genes and DNA. Here the sample has approximately 560,000 distinct CDR3 sequences; less than 20% occur a single time. The ten largest clones represent under 8% of the sample. The specimen was blood. The receptor source for this set is a woman in her 30s with Graves' hyperthyroidism.

This clonotype was observed a few times. The chain links TRBV6-1 to TRBJ1-5; D unclear. The V gene's germline CDR1 is MNHNS and CDR2 SASEGT. This CDR3 has 12 residues. V gave up 8 bases and J gave up 1 base, with 6 bases separating them. CDR3 nucleotide sequence: TGTGCCAGCCGGTTGAGCAATCAGCCCCAGCATTTT. It is translated as CASRLSNQPQHF.

This clonotype has just a few counts. One junction end does not reproduce the germline sequence, and a read error may be involved. The chain uses TRBV7-9 and TRBJ1-1, with 7 bases that match TRBD1. CDR3 length equals 18 residues. CDR1 is SEHNR, CDR2 FQNEAQ, per germline (reference sequence). The CDR3 DNA reads as TGTGCCAGCAGTAGACAGGGCCGGTTGGTCGCGGAGAACGCTGAAGCTTTCTTT. It codes for CASSRQGRLVAENAEAFF.

This clonotype was detected ten times or more. The chain is built from TRBV20-1 and TRBJ2-3; D perhaps matches TRBD2 (5 bases). The germline gives CDR1 DFQATT, CDR2 SNEGSKA (reference sequence). V was trimmed by 6 bases and J by 0 bases, leaving 13 bases between them. The CDR3 extends over 14 amino acids. In nucleotides, the CDR3 is TGCAGTGCCCCCCGAGGAGGAAGCACAGATACGCAGTATTTT. The encoded protein is CSAPRGGSTDTQYF.

The CDR3 is CASSDSGQGYTGELFF. The DNA of the CDR3 is TGTGCCAGCAGTGATTCGGGACAGGGCTACACCGGGGAGCTGTTTTTT. The chain links TRBV27 to TRBJ2-2, with 9 positions matching TRBD1. There are 16 residues in the CDR3. The trim removed 5 bases at V and 3 bases at J, leaving 7 bases unmatched. Per germline, CDR1 MNHEY and CDR2 SMNVEV (reference sequence).

The chain carries TRBV5-1 and TRBJ1-6; tentatively, D is TRBD1 (6 bases). The germline V and J ends were trimmed by 7 bases and 10 bases, with 15 bases remaining between them. The germline V gene has CDR1 SGHRS and CDR2 YFSETQ. This CDR3 comprises 13 residues. DNA for the CDR3: TGCGCCAGCGGACAGCAGGGGAACTCACCCCTCCACTTT. Translating it yields CASGQQGNSPLHF.

In nucleotides, the CDR3 is TGTGCCAGCAGCTCCTCTAGCGGGACATCCTACGAGCAGTACTTC. Protein product: CASSSSSGTSYEQYF. The chain employs TRBV7-2 and TRBJ2-7; 9 bases are shared with TRBD2. Germline values: CDR1 SGHTA, CDR2 FQGNSA. The CDR3 spans 15 residues. Trimming cost V 4 bases and J 1 base; bases outside gene matches: 5.

This clonotype was found a few times. The chain couples TRBV7-6 to TRBJ1-5, with D uncertain. The CDR3 totals 13 residues. Germline V gives CDR1 SGHVS, CDR2 FNYEAQ. Trimming took off 3 bases at V and 5 bases at J, with 8 bases between the two ends. The CDR3 here is CASSFAPDQPQHF. Here the CDR3 DNA reads TGTGCCAGCAGCTTCGCTCCTGATCAGCCCCAGCATTTT.

This clonotype was picked up many times. This sequence joins TRBV30 and TRBJ2-7; 8 nucleotides agree with TRBD2. CDR1 is GTSNPN and CDR2 is SVGIG in the germline V gene (reference sequence). There are 13 residues in the CDR3. V shed 1 base and J 7 bases; nucleotides not matched to a gene: 6. As DNA, the CDR3 is TGTGCCTGGAGTGGAGGCGGGAGGAGGGAGCAGTACTTC. Translation gives CAWSGGGRREQYF. The variable domain in full, completed from reference TRBV30 and TRBJ2-7, reads SQTIHQWPATLVQPVGSPLSLECTVEGTSNPNLYWYRQAAGRGLQLLFYSVGIGQISSEVPQNLSASRPQDRQFILSSKKLLLSDSGFYLCAWSGGGRREQYFGPGTRLTVT.

The chain combines TRBV9 with TRBJ2-1; TRBD2 might be the D (5 bases). Germline V gene lookup returns CDR1 SGDLS and CDR2 YYNGEE. V gave up 0 bases and J gave up 2 bases, with 9 bases separating them. The CDR3 is made up of 15 amino acids. The CDR3 region is CASSVESGTYNEQFF. CDR3 in DNA: TGTGCCAGCAGCGTAGAGAGCGGAACCTACAATGAGCAGTTCTTC.

In this sample, this clonotype turned up once. The chain has TRBV25-1 and TRBJ2-7; either TRBD1 or TRBD2 may supply D (5 bases each). V gave up 0 bases and J gave up 2 bases, with 8 bases separating them. This CDR3 has 14 residues. Germline assignment: CDR1 MGHDK and CDR2 SYGVNS. CDR3 coding DNA: TGTGCCAGCAGTGAATATGAGGGACCCTACGAGCAGTACTTC. Translation: CASSEYEGPYEQYF.

This clonotype was picked up many times. The genes are TRBV13 and TRBJ2-5; maybe TRBD1 (5 bases). Germline V gives CDR1 PRHDT, CDR2 FYEKMQ (reference sequence). Trimming removed 4 bases at V and 7 bases at J, with 13 bases between. The CDR3 is 13 residues long. The CDR3, as DNA: TGTGCCAGCAGCTCTAGGGGATATGGGACCCAGTACTTC. This sequence encodes CASSSRGYGTQYF.

Concerning this clonotype: A much bigger clone sits one base away, suggesting this may be a read error. The chain is built from TRBV7-2 and TRBJ1-5, with TRBD1 matching 8 bases. This CDR3 contains 15 residues. Germline V gene sequence: CDR1 SGHTA, CDR2 FQGNSA. The CDR3 region has the DNA TGTGTCAGCAGCTTATGGGGGACAGGCACGCAGCCCCAGCATTTT. Encoded protein: CVSSLWGTGTQPQHF.

This clonotype was seen more than once but under ten times. The chain couples TRBV12-3 or TRBV12-4 to TRBJ1-1, with TRBD1 as a possible D gene (5 bases). The CDR3 length is 17 residues. With 3 bases removed from V and 5 bases from J, the gap between germline ends came to 22 bases. CDR3 sequence: CASSFALGRGGWTEAFF. In nucleotides, the CDR3 is TGTGCCAGCAGTTTCGCTCTAGGCCGCGGGGGGTGGACTGAAGCTTTCTTT.

There are many counts of this clonotype. The chain recombines TRBV6-2 or TRBV6-3 with TRBJ2-1; 8 bases line up with TRBD1. Germline lookup yields CDR1 MNHEY and CDR2 SVGEGT. The V and J ends lost 6 bases and 7 bases, in that order; junction bases with no gene match: 5. The CDR3 extends over 13 amino acids. As DNA, the CDR3 is TGTGCCAGCAGCCGGACAGGGAGGAATGAGCAGTTCTTC. It is translated as CASSRTGRNEQFF.

This clonotype was picked up many times. The chain links TRBV7-2 to TRBJ2-7; 8 bases are shared with TRBD2. This CDR3 comprises 15 residues. The trim removed 3 bases at V and 3 bases at J, leaving 7 bases unmatched. Germline V CDR1 and CDR2: SGHTA, FQGNSA. The CDR3 DNA is TGTGCCAGCAGCTTTTTCGCGGGAGGCCACTACGAGCAGTACTTC. This sequence encodes CASSFFAGGHYEQYF.

This rearrangement joins TRBV30 to TRBJ2-2, with a weak D call TRBD2 (6 bases). The CDR3 is 15 amino acids. The germline gives CDR1 GTSNPN, CDR2 SVGIG (reference sequence). V shed 2 bases and J shed 4 bases, with 14 bases lying between them. CDR3 in DNA: TGTGCCTGGAGTAGGGACTCCCGGCGCACCGGGGAGCTGTTTTTT. Translating gives CAWSRDSRRTGELFF.

The chain joins TRBV15 to TRBJ2-1; D is unresolved. This CDR3 has 15 residues. In germline, CDR1 is LNHNV, CDR2 YYDKDF (reference sequence). V gave up 3 bases and J gave up 0 bases, with 9 bases separating them. The DNA of the CDR3 is TGTGCCACCAGCAGGGGCGGTTCCTCCTACAATGAGCAGTTCTTC. Its protein is CATSRGGSSYNEQFF.

This clonotype came up many times. The chain has TRBV7-2 and TRBJ2-7, with D perhaps matching TRBD1 (5 bases). V lost 5 bases, J lost 1 base, and 15 bases lay in between. The CDR3 covers 15 residues. Germline V gives CDR1 SGHTA, CDR2 FQGNSA. The DNA of the CDR3 is TGTGCCAGCAGCCCCCAGGGTTTAGCTTCCTACGAGCAGTACTTC. This translates into CASSPQGLASYEQYF.

This clonotype was seen repeatedly, ten times or more. V usage is TRBV28 and J usage is TRBJ2-1, with 12 bases matching TRBD2. Germline loops: CDR1 MDHEN, CDR2 SYDVKM. This CDR3 region has 17 residues. The trim removed 5 bases at V and 12 bases at J, leaving 17 bases unmatched. Here the CDR3 reads CASSLSTGTSGWEGQFF. The CDR3 region has the DNA TGTGCCAGCAGTCTTTCCACCGGGACTAGCGGGTGGGAAGGGCAGTTCTTC. The whole variable domain, remainder taken from reference TRBV28 and TRBJ2-1, is DVKVTQSSRYLVKRTGEKVFLECVQDMDHENMFWYRQDPGLGLRLIYFSYDVKMKEKGDIPEGYSVSREKKERFSLILESASTNQTSMYLCASSLSTGTSGWEGQFFGPGTRLTVL.

This clonotype came up a few times. V usage is TRBV7-3 and J usage is TRBJ2-1, with 10 bases that match TRBD2. V lost 5 bases, J lost 5 bases, and 6 bases stayed unmatched. CDR3 size: 15 residues. Germline V gives CDR1 SGHTA, CDR2 FQGTGA. CDR3 sequence: CASSRGAGGNNEQFF. CDR3 bases: TGTGCCAGCAGCCGCGGAGCGGGAGGGAACAATGAGCAGTTCTTC.

This clonotype was counted many times. The chain is built from TRBV20-1 and TRBJ2-7; TRBD2 agrees at 8 bases. V was pared by 5 bases and J by 3 bases, with 9 bases of the junction left unmatched. The length of the CDR3 is 14 residues. Germline V gene data show CDR1 as DFQATT and CDR2 as SNEGSKA (reference sequence). The CDR3 DNA follows: TGCAGTGCTCTCACTCCTAGCGGGTACTACGAGCAGTACTTC. This gives the protein CSALTPSGYYEQYF.

This clonotype was recorded many times. The chain has TRBV6-1 and TRBJ2-1; 13 nucleotides match TRBD2. Per the germline V gene, CDR1 is MNHNS and CDR2 is SASEGT. The V and J ends lost 5 bases and 4 bases, in that order; junction bases with no gene match: 5. The CDR3 consists of 16 residues. In DNA form, the CDR3 reads TGTGCCAGCAGTCCCACGACTAGCGGGAGGTACAATGAGCAGTTCTTC. This sequence encodes CASSPTTSGRYNEQFF.

This clonotype was picked up many times. This chain links TRBV5-1 with TRBJ2-7, with 7 bases matching TRBD2. The CDR3 loop spans 13 amino acids. The germline gives CDR1 SGHRS, CDR2 YFSETQ. V shed 7 bases, J shed 3 bases, and the junction held 7 bases outside the gene matches. CDR3 residues: CASRIGGDYEQYF. CDR3 in DNA: TGCGCCAGCCGGATTGGGGGGGACTACGAGCAGTACTTC.

This chain connects TRBV5-4 to TRBJ2-2; possibly TRBD2 for D (6 bases). Per the germline V gene, CDR1 is SGHNT and CDR2 is YYREEE (reference sequence). The germline V and J ends were trimmed by 4 bases and 5 bases, with 15 bases remaining between them. This CDR3 has 15 amino acids. The CDR3 protein is CASSLGSSDTGELFF. DNA of the CDR3: TGTGCCAGCAGCCTGGGGTCTAGCGATACCGGGGAGCTGTTTTTT.

This clonotype was counted ten times or more. The V gene is TRBV12-3 or TRBV12-4, the J gene TRBJ1-3; 7 nucleotides match TRBD1. Losses at the gene ends were 5 bases for V and 6 bases for J; bases not matched to a gene: 7. The CDR3 is made up of 14 amino acids. CDR3 nucleotide sequence: TGTGCCAGCAGTCCGGGACAGTCGATAAACACCATATATTTT. Residues: CASSPGQSINTIYF.

This clonotype has just a few counts. The rearrangement links TRBV29-1 to TRBJ2-5; the match to TRBD2 covers 13 bases. CDR1 SQVTM and CDR2 ANQGSEA come from the germline V gene. Unmatched junction bases numbered 11, after V lost 6 bases and J lost 4 bases. The length of the CDR3 is 16 residues. The CDR3 here is CSVRLAGGRGGETQYF. CDR3 nucleotides: TGCAGCGTCCGACTAGCGGGAGGAAGAGGGGGAGAGACCCAGTACTTC.

This clonotype was seen at least ten times. This chain links TRBV27 with TRBJ2-7; the D gene is possibly TRBD1 (6 bases). CDR1 and CDR2 (germline): MNHEY, SMNVEV (reference sequence). This CDR3 contains 15 residues. V lost 3 bases to trimming and J lost 3 bases, with 15 bases between them. CDR3 DNA: TGTGCCAGCAGTTTTCGGGACATGGCCCACTACGAGCAGTACTTC. The encoded protein is CASSFRDMAHYEQYF.

This clonotype was picked up many times. The chain employs TRBV12-3 or TRBV12-4 and TRBJ2-2; D possibly corresponds to TRBD1 (5 bases). V was trimmed by 5 bases and J by 5 bases, leaving 15 bases between them. The CDR3 is 15 amino acids. The CDR3 DNA sequence: TGTGCCAGCAGTCCAACGGACATGACTACCGGGGAGCTGTTTTTT. Its translation is CASSPTDMTTGELFF.

This clonotype was seen ten or more times. The chain has TRBV28 and TRBJ2-7; the match to TRBD2 covers 7 bases. This CDR3 spans 15 amino acids. From germline, CDR1 is MDHEN and CDR2 SYDVKM. The V gene end was trimmed by 5 bases and the J gene end by 5 bases; junction bases not matched to a gene: 12. CDR3 sequence: CASSRLRAGEDEQYF. CDR3 coding DNA: TGTGCCAGCAGTCGCCTCAGGGCGGGAGAAGACGAGCAGTACTTC.

This sequence joins TRBV4-2 and TRBJ2-7; 8 bases map to TRBD2. Per germline, CDR1 LGHNA and CDR2 YNFKEQ. V gave up 4 bases and J gave up 3 bases; unmatched junction bases: 11. The CDR3 totals 16 residues. The chain's CDR3 is CASSPFGTSGYYEQYF. CDR3 nucleotide sequence: TGTGCCAGCAGCCCTTTTGGCACTAGCGGCTACTACGAGCAGTACTTC.

This clonotype was observed at least ten times. The chain joins TRBV3-1 to TRBJ2-5, with a weak D call TRBD1 (6 bases). V was shortened by 4 bases and J by 2 bases, with 11 bases between the two germline ends. The CDR3 has 14 amino acids. Germline V gene data show CDR1 as LGHDT and CDR2 as YNNKEL (reference sequence). The CDR3 here is CASSLQGYQETQYF. The CDR3, as DNA: TGTGCCAGCAGCCTACAGGGTTATCAAGAGACCCAGTACTTC.

This clonotype appeared a few times. The chain links TRBV18 to TRBJ2-2; D unclear. The V gene's germline CDR1 is KGHSH and CDR2 LQKENI. The CDR3 is 16 amino acids. V shed 6 bases and J shed 0 bases, with 14 bases lying between them. CDR3 DNA: TGTGCCAGCTCCCCGCTTGGGATCGCGAACACCGGGGAGCTGTTTTTT. This codes for CASSPLGIANTGELFF.